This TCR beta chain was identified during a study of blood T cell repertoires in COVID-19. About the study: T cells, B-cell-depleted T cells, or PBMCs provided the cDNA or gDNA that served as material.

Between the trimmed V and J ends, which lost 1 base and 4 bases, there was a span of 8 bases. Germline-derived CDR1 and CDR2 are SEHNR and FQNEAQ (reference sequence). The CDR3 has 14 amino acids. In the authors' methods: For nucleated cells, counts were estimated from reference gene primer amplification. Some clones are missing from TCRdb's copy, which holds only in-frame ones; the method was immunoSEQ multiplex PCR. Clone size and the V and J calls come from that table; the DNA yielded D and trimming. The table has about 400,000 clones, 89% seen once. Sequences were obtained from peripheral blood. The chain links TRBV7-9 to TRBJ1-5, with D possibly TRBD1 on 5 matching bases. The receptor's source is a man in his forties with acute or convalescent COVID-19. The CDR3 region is CASSLGQTNQPQHF. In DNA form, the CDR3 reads TGTGCCAGCAGCTTAGGACAGACAAATCAGCCCCAGCATTTT.